This TCR beta chain was captured by sequencing in a study of blood T cell repertoires in COVID-19. Study-wide background: COVID-19 samples from acute and convalescent phases originated in the United States, Italy and Spain.

The CDR3 loop spans 14 amino acids. Trimming removed 4 bases from V and 6 bases from J; junction bases left unmatched: 9. The germline V gene has CDR1 SQVTM and CDR2 ANQGSEA. Libraries were prepared by immunoSEQ multiplex PCR; TCRdb keeps only in-frame clonotypes and omits some of them. The data contain about 73,000 clones, roughly 80% of them singletons. The sample comprised peripheral blood. The sequence derives from a woman aged 55-75 years with acute or convalescent COVID-19. This rearrangement joins TRBV29-1 to TRBJ2-7, with 10 bases that match TRBD1. DNA for the CDR3: TGCAGCGTTGCAACCGGGACAGGGGCGGCCGAGCAGTACTTC. As protein: CSVATGTGAAEQYF.